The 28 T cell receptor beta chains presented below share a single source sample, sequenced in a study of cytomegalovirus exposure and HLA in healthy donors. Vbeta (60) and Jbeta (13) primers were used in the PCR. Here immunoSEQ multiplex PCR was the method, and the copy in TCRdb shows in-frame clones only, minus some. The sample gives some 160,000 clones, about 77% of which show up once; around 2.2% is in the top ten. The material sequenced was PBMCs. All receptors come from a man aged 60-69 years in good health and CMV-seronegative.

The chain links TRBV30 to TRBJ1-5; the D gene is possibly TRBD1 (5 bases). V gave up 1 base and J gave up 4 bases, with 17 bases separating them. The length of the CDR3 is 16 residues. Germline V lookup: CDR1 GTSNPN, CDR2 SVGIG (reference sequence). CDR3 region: CAWSAFRGVGNQPQHF. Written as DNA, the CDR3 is TGTGCCTGGAGTGCCTTCCGGGGGGTGGGGAATCAGCCCCAGCATTTT.

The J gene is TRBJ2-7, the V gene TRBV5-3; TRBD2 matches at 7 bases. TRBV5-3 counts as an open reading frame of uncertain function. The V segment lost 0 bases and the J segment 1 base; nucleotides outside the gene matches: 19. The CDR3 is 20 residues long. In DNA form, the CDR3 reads TGTGCCAGAAGCTTGGTCCCGCCTAGCGGTCCCAAGCTGGGATCCTACGAGCAGTACTTC. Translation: CARSLVPPSGPKLGSYEQYF.

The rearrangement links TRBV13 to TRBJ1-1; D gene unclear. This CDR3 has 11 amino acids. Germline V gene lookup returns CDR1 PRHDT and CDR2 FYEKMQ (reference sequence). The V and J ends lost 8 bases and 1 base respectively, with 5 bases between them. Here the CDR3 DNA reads TGTGCCAGCGCGGAGAACACTGAAGCTTTCTTT. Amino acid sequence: CASAENTEAFF. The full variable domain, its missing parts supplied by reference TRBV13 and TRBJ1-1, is AAGVIQSPRHLIKEKRETATLKCYPIPRHDTVYWYQQGPGQDPQFLISFYEKMQSDKGSIPDRFSAQQFSDYHSELNMSSLELGDSALYFCASAENTEAFFGQGTRLTVV.

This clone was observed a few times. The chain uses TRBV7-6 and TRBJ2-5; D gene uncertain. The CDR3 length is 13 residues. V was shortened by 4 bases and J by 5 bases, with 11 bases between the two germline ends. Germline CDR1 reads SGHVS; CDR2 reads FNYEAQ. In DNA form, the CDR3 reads TGTGCCAGCAGCTCAAGTCAGGTGGAGACCCAGTACTTC. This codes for CASSSSQVETQYF.

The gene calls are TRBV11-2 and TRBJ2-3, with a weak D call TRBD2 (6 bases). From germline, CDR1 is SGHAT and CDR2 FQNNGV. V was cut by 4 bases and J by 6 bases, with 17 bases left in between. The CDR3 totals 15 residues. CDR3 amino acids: CASSSPTRSLDTQYF. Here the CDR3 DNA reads TGTGCCAGCAGCTCACCGACTAGGTCCTTGGATACGCAGTATTTT.

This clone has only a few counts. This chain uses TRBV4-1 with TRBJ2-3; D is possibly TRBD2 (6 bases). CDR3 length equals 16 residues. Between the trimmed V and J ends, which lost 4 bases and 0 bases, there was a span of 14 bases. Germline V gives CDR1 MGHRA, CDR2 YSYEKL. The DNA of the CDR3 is TGCGCCAGCAGCCGCCTGACTAGTCCTAGCACAGATACGCAGTATTTT. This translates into CASSRLTSPSTDTQYF.

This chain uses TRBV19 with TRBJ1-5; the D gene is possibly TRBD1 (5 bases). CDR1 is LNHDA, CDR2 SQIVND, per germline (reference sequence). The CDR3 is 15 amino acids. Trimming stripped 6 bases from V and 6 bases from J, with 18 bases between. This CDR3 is CASSAVGGDFQPQHF. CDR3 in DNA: TGTGCCAGTAGCGCAGTAGGAGGGGACTTTCAGCCCCAGCATTTT.

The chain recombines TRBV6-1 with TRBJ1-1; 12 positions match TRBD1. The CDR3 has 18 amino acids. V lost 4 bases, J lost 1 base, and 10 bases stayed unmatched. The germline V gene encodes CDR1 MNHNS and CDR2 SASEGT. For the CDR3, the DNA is TGTGCCAGCAGTGGAAACCCGGGACAGGGGGCGAGGAACACTGAAGCTTTCTTT. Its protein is CASSGNPGQGARNTEAFF.

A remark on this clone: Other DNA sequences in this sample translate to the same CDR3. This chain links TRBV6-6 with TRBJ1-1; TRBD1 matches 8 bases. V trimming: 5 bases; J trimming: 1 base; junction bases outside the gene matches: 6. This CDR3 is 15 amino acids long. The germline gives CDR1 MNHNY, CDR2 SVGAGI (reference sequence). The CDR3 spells CASSTLGQGNTEAFF. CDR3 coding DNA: TGTGCCAGCAGTACGTTAGGACAGGGGAACACTGAAGCTTTCTTT.

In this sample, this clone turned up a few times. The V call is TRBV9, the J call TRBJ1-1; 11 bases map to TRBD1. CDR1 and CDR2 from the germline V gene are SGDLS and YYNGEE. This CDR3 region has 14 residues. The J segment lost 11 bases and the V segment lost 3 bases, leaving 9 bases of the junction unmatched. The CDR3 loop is CASSGAGTGGRAFF. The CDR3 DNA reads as TGTGCCAGCAGCGGGGCCGGGACAGGGGGTCGGGCTTTCTTT.

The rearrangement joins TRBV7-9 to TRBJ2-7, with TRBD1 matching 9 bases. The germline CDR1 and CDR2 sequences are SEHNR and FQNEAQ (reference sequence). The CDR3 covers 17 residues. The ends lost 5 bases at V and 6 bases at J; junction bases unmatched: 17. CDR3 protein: CASSGPPGQGGPSEQYF. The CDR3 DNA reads TGTGCCAGCAGCGGCCCGCCGGGACAGGGTGGGCCGTCCGAGCAGTACTTC.

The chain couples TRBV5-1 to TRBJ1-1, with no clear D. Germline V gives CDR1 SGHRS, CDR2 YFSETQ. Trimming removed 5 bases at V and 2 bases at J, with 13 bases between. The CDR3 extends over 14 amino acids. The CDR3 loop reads CASREDGVNTEAFF. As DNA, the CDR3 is TGCGCCAGCAGAGAGGACGGGGTTAACACTGAAGCTTTCTTT. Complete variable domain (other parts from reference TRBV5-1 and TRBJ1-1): KAGVTQTPRYLIKTRGQQVTLSCSPISGHRSVSWYQQTPGQGLQFLFEYFSETQRNKGNFPGRFSGRQFSNSRSEMNVSTLELGDSALYLCASREDGVNTEAFFGQGTRLTVV.

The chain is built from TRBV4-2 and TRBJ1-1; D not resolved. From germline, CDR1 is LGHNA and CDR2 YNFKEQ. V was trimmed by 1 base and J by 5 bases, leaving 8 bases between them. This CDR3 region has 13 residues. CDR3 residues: CASSQAIETEAFF. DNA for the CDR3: TGTGCCAGCAGCCAAGCTATAGAGACTGAAGCTTTCTTT.

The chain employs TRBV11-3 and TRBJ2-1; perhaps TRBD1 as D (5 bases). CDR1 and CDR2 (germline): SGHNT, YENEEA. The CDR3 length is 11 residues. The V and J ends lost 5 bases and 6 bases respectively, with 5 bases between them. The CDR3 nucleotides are TGTGCCAGCAGCAGGGGCAATGAGCAGTTCTTC. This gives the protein CASSRGNEQFF.

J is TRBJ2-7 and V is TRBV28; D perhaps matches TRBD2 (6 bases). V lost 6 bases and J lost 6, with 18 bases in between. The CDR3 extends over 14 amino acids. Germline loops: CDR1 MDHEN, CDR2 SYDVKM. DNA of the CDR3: TGTGCCAGCAGAAGTCCGGGACTCTCTTTCGAGCAGTACTTC. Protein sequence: CASRSPGLSFEQYF.

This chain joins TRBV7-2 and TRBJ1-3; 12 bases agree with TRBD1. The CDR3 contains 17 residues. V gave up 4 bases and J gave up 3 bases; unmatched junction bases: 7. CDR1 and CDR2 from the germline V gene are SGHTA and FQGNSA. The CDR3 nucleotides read TGTGCCAGCAGCTCCGGGGGACAGGGGGCATATGGAAACACCATATATTTT. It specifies CASSSGGQGAYGNTIYF.

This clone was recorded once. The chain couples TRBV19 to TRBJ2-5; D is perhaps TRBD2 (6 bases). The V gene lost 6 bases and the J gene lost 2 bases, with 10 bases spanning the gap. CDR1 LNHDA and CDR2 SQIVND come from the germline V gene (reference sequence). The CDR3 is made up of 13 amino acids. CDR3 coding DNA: TGTGCCAGTAGCGGGACTTCTCAAGAGACCCAGTACTTC. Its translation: CASSGTSQETQYF.

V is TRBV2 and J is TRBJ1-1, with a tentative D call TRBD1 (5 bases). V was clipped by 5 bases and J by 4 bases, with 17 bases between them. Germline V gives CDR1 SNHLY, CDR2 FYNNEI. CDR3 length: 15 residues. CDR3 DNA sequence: TGTGCCAGCAGTCCTTTAGTCAGGGCGGCCACTGAAGCTTTCTTT. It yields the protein CASSPLVRAATEAFF.

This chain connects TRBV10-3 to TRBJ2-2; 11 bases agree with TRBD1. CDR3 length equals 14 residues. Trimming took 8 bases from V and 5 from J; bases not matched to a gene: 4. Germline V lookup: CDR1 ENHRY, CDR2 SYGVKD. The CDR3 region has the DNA TGTGCCATCTCCGGGACAGGGGGAACCGGGGAGCTGTTTTTT. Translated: CAISGTGGTGELFF.

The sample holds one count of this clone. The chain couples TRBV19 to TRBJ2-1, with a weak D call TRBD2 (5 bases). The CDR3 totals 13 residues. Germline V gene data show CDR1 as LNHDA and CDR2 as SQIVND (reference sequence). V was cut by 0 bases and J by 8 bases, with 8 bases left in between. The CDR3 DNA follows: TGTGCCAGTAGTATAGATAGCGACGATGAGCAGTTCTTC. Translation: CASSIDSDDEQFF.

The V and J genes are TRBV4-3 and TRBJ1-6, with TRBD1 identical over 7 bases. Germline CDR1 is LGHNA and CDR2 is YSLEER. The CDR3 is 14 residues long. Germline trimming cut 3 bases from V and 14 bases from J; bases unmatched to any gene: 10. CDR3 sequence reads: CASSQVTGETALHF. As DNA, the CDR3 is TGCGCCAGCAGCCAGGTTACAGGGGAGACGGCCCTCCACTTT.

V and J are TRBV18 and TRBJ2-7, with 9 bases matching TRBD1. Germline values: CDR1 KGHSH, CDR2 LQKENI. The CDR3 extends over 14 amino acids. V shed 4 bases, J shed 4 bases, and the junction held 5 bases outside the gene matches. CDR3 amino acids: CASSRAGQGYEQYF. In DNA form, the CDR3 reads TGTGCCAGCTCACGCGCGGGACAGGGTTACGAGCAGTACTTC.

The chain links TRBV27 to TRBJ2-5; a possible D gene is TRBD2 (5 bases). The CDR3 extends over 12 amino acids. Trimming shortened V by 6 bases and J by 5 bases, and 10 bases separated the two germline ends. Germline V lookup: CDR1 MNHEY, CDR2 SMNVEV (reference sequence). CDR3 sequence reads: CASSPRGETQYF. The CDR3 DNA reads TGTGCCAGCAGCCCCCGAGGGGAGACCCAGTACTTC.

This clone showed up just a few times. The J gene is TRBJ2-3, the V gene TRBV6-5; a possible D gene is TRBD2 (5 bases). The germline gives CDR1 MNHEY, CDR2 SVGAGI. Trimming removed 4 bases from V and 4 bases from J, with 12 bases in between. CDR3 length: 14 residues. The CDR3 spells CASSWTGESDTQYF. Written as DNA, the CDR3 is TGTGCCAGCAGTTGGACCGGGGAGTCAGATACGCAGTATTTT.

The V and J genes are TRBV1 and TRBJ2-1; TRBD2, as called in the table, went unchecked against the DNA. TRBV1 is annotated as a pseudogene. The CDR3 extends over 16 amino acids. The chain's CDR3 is CTSSQGRRGGWNEQFF. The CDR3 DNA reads TGCACCAGCAGCCAAGGTAGGCGGGGAGGATGGAATGAGCAGTTCTTC.

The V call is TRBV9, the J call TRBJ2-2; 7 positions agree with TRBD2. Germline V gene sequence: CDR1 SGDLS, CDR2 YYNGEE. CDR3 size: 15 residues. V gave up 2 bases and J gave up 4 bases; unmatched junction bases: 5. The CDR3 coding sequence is TGTGCCAGCAGCGTCGGCGGGAGTCCCACCGGGGAGCTGTTTTTT. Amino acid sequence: CASSVGGSPTGELFF.

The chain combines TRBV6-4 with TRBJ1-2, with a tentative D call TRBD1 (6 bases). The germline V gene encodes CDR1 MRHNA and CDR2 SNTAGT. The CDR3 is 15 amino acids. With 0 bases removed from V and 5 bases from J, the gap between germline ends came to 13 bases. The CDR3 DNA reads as TGTGCCAGCAGTGACTCCGCGGGGGGCTGGTATGGCTACACCTTC. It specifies CASSDSAGGWYGYTF.

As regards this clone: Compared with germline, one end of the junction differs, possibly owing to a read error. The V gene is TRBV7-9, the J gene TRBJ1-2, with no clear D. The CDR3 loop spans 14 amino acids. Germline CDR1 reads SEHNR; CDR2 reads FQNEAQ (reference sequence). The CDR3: CASSLVRKLYGYPF. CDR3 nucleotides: TGTGCCAGCAGCTTAGTGCGGAAACTTTATGGCTACCCCTTC.